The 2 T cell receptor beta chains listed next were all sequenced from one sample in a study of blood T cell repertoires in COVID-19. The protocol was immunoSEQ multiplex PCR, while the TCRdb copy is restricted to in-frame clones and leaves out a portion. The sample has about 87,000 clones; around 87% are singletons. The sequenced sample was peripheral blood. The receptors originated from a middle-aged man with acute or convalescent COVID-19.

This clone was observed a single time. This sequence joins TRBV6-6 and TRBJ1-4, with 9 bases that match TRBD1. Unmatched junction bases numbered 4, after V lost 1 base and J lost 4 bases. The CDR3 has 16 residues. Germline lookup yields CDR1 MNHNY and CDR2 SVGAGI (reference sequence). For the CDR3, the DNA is TGTGCCAGCAGTTACTACAGGGGGCAGATTAATGAAAAACTGTTTTTT. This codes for CASSYYRGQINEKLFF.

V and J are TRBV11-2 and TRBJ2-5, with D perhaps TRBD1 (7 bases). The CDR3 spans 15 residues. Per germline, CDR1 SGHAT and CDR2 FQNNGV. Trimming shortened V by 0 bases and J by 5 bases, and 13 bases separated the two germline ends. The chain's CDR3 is CASSLDRGRYETQYF. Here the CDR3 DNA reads TGTGCCAGCAGCTTAGACAGGGGGAGGTACGAGACCCAGTACTTC.